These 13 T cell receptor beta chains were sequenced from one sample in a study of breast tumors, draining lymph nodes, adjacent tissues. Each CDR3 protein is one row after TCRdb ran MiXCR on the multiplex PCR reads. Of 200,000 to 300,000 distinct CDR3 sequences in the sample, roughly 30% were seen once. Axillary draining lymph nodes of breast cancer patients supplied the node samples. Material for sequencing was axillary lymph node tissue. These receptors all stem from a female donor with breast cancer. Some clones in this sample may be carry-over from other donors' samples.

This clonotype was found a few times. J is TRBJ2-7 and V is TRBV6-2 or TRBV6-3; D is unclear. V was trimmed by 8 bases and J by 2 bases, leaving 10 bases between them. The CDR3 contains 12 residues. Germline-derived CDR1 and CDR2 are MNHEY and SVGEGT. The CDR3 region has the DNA TGTGCCAGCCGACGCGACCCCTACGAGCAGTACTTC. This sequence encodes CASRRDPYEQYF.

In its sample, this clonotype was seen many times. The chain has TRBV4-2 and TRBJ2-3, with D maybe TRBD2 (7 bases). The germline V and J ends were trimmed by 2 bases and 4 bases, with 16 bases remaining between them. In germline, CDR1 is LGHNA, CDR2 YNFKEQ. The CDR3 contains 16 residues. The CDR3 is CASSQKSLGGADTQYF. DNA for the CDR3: TGTGCCAGCAGCCAAAAAAGCTTAGGGGGGGCAGATACGCAGTATTTT.

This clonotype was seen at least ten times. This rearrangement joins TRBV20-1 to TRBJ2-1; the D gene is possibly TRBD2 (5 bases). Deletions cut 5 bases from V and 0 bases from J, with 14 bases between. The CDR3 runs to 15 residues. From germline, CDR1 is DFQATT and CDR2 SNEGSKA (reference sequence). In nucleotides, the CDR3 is TGCAGTGCTCTCCTAGCCCCGGGCTCCTACAATGAGCAGTTCTTC. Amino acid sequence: CSALLAPGSYNEQFF.

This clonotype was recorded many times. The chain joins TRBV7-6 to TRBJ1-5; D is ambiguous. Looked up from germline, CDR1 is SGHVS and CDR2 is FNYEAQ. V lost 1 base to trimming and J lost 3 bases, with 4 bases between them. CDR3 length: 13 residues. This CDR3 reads CASSLEANQPQHF. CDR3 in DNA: TGTGCCAGCAGCTTAGAGGCCAATCAGCCCCAGCATTTT.

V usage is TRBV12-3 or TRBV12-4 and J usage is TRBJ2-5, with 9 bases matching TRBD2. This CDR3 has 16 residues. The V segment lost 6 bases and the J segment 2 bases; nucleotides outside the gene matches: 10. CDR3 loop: CASSFTAGGKQETQYF. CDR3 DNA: TGTGCCAGCAGCTTCACAGCGGGAGGAAAACAAGAGACCCAGTACTTC.

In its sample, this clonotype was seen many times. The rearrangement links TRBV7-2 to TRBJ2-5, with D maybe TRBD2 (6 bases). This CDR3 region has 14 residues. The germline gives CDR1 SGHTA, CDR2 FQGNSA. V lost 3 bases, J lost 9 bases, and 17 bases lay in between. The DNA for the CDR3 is TGTGCCAGCAGCTTTGGCGGGACCCAAGGGGCCCAGTACTTC. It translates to CASSFGGTQGAQYF.

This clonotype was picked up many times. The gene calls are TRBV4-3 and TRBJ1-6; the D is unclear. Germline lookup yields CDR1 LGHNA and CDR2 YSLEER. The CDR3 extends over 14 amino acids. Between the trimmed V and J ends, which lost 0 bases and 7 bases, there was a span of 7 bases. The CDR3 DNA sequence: TGCGCCAGCAGCCAAGATGTTAGGAATTCACCCCTCCACTTT. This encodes CASSQDVRNSPLHF.

The CDR3 region is CASSHLDRGTEAFF. The CDR3 coding sequence is TGTGCCAGCAGCCATTTGGACAGGGGGACTGAAGCTTTCTTT. The V call is TRBV3-1, the J call TRBJ1-1, with 10 bases identical to TRBD1. The J segment lost 5 bases and the V segment lost 3 bases, leaving 3 bases of the junction unmatched. From germline, CDR1 is LGHDT and CDR2 YNNKEL (reference sequence). The CDR3 runs 14 residues.

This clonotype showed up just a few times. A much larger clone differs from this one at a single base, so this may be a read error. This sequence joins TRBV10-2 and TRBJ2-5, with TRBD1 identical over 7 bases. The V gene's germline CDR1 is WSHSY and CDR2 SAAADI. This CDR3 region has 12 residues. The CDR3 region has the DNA TGCGCCAGCGGGGACAGACAAGAGACCCGGTACTTC. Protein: CASGDRQETRYF.

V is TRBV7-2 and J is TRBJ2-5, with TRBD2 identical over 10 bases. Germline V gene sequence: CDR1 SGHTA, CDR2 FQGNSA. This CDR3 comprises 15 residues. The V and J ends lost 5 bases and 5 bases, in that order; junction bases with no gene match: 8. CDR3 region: CASSAKAGGPETQYF. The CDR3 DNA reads TGTGCCAGCAGCGCCAAAGCGGGAGGGCCGGAGACCCAGTACTTC.

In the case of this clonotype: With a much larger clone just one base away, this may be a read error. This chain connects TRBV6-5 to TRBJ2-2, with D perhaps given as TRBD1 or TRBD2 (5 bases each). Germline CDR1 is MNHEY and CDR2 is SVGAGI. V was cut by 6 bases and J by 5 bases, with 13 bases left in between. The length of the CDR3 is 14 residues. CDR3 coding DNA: TGTGCCAGCAGGTTAACGGGACGGACCGGGGAGCTGTTTTTT. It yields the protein CASRLTGRTGELFF.

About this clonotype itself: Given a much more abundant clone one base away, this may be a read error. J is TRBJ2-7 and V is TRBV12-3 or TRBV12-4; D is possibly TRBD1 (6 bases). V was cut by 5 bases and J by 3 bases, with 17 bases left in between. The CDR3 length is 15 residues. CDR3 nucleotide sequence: TGTGCCAGCAGTCCAACTCAGGGGAAGATCTACGAGCAGTACTTC. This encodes CASSPTQGKIYEQYF.

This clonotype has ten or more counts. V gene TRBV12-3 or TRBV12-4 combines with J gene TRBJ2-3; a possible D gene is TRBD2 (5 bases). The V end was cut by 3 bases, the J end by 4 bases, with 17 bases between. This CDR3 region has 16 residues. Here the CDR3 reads CASSLGSGQVADTQYF. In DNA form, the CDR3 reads TGTGCCAGCAGTTTGGGCAGCGGCCAGGTGGCAGATACGCAGTATTTT.